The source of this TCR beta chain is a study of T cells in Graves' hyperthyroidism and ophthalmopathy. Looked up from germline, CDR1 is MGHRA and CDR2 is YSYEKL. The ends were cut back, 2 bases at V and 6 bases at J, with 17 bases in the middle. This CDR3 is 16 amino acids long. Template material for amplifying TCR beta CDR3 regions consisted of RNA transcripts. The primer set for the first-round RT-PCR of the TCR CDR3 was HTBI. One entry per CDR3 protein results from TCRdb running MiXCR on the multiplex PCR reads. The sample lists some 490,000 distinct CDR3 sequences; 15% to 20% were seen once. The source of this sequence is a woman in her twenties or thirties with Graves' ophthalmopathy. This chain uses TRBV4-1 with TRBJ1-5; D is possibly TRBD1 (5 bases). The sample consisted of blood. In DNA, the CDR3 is TGCGCCAGCAGCCAAACTGAGACAGAAAGATCTCAGCCCCAGCATTTT. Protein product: CASSQTETERSQPQHF.